These 24 T cell receptor beta chains share one sample of origin, sequenced in a study of blood T cell repertoires in COVID-19. TCRdb's table, derived via immunoSEQ multiplex PCR, lists solely in-frame clones and lacks some. The sample lists a few hundred thousand clones, roughly 85% seen once, with roughly 20% in the top ten. Sequenced material: PBMCs or T cells enriched from blood (not recorded which). All receptors derive from a middle-aged man who had recovered from COVID-19.

J is TRBJ2-1 and V is TRBV9; 10 positions agree with TRBD1. Germline V gives CDR1 SGDLS, CDR2 YYNGEE. This CDR3 spans 16 amino acids. V lost 4 bases to trimming and J lost 7 bases; unmatched junction nucleotides: 11. CDR3 residues: CASSPQPTGGQNEQFF. Here the CDR3 DNA reads TGTGCCAGCAGCCCCCAACCGACAGGGGGCCAGAATGAGCAGTTCTTC.

This chain links TRBV20-1 with TRBJ1-2; 7 bases agree with TRBD1. The germline V gene has CDR1 DFQATT and CDR2 SNEGSKA (reference sequence). The CDR3 sequence is 11 residues long. J gave up 6 bases and V 5 bases, and 3 bases lay outside the gene matches. The CDR3 coding sequence is TGCAGTGCTTGGGACAGTCATGGCTACACCTTC. Its translation: CSAWDSHGYTF.

This rearrangement joins TRBV25-1 to TRBJ1-2; D remains unclear. Trimming stripped 0 bases from V and 6 bases from J, with 11 bases between. From germline, CDR1 is MGHDK and CDR2 SYGVNS. The CDR3 has 14 residues. CDR3 amino acids: CASSEYGEGNGYTF. CDR3 coding DNA: TGTGCCAGCAGTGAATACGGAGAGGGTAATGGCTACACCTTC.

The CDR3 DNA is TGCGCCAGCAGCCAACCGGGGACAGAAGCTTTCTTT. Translation: CASSQPGTEAFF. The chain uses TRBV4-1 and TRBJ1-1; weak D call: TRBD1 (6 bases). The CDR3 is made up of 12 amino acids. Germline CDR1 and CDR2: MGHRA and YSYEKL. V was trimmed by 2 bases and J by 8 bases, leaving 9 bases between them.

The chain joins TRBV18 to TRBJ1-1; D ambiguous. Trimming cost V 3 bases and J 0 bases, with 14 bases left between them. Germline V gene lookup returns CDR1 KGHSH and CDR2 LQKENI. CDR3 length equals 16 residues. The DNA for the CDR3 is TGTGCCAGCTCACCGAACGCCCCTGGCATGAACACTGAAGCTTTCTTT. This codes for CASSPNAPGMNTEAFF.

This chain joins TRBV19 and TRBJ2-1; D is perhaps TRBD2 (6 bases). The CDR3 is 15 amino acids. Per the germline V gene, CDR1 is LNHDA and CDR2 is SQIVND (reference sequence). V lost 3 bases and J 7 bases, leaving 16 bases between the germline ends. The CDR3 loop reads CASSIYDGRGNEQFF. DNA of the CDR3: TGTGCCAGTAGTATTTATGACGGGAGAGGGAATGAGCAGTTCTTC.

This clone was seen just once. The gene calls are TRBV27 and TRBJ2-2; possibly TRBD2 for D (6 bases). The length of the CDR3 is 16 residues. Germline CDR1 is MNHEY and CDR2 is SMNVEV (reference sequence). V lost 5 bases and J lost 2, with 15 bases in between. Here the CDR3 reads CASSMAGRFNTGELFF. Here the CDR3 DNA reads TGTGCCAGCAGTATGGCGGGGCGATTTAACACCGGGGAGCTGTTTTTT.

The genes are TRBV4-2 and TRBJ2-7; unclear D gene. This CDR3 contains 15 residues. V was shortened by 1 base and J by 4 bases, with 14 bases between the two germline ends. CDR1 and CDR2 (germline): LGHNA, YNFKEQ. The CDR3 protein is CASSQVGNSYYEQYF. The CDR3 nucleotides read TGTGCCAGCAGCCAAGTAGGTAACAGCTATTACGAGCAGTACTTC.

The rearrangement links TRBV4-2 to TRBJ1-3; D ambiguous. The V end was cut by 4 bases, the J end by 0 bases, with 13 bases between. The CDR3 spans 16 residues. Germline-derived CDR1 and CDR2 are LGHNA and YNFKEQ. CDR3 region: CASSPDEGASGNTIYF. The CDR3 DNA is TGTGCCAGCAGCCCGGACGAGGGCGCCTCTGGAAACACCATATATTTT.

The rearrangement joins TRBV29-1 to TRBJ2-7; 10 bases map to TRBD1. Germline assignment: CDR1 SQVTM and CDR2 ANQGSEA. Trimming removed 6 bases from V and 4 bases from J; junction bases left unmatched: 6. This CDR3 contains 13 residues. The CDR3 DNA is TGCAGCGTCATTGACAGGGGGCGATACGAGCAGTACTTC. It yields the protein CSVIDRGRYEQYF.

V gene TRBV29-1 combines with J gene TRBJ1-1; D is unresolved. Trimming pared 1 base from V and 8 bases from J, leaving 8 bases between. CDR1 SQVTM and CDR2 ANQGSEA come from the germline V gene. The CDR3 has 11 residues. The CDR3 DNA sequence: TGCAGCGTTGAAGGTCTGAGAGAAGCTTTCTTT. It encodes CSVEGLREAFF.

A single count supports this clone. The J gene is TRBJ2-7, the V gene TRBV29-1; D possibly corresponds to TRBD1 (6 bases). The CDR3 extends over 14 amino acids. CDR1 is SQVTM and CDR2 is ANQGSEA in the germline V gene. Trimming cost V 2 bases and J 0 bases, with 11 bases left between them. The DNA of the CDR3 is TGCAGCGTTGAACTCGGCAGGGGCTCCTACGAGCAGTACTTC. Translating gives CSVELGRGSYEQYF.

The gene calls are TRBV4-2 and TRBJ2-2; TRBD2 agrees at 13 bases. CDR1 and CDR2 (germline): LGHNA, YNFKEQ. This CDR3 is built from 19 residues. V shed 0 bases, J shed 3 bases, and the junction held 7 bases outside the gene matches. The CDR3 sequence is CASSQEGTSGTLYTGELFF. In nucleotides, the CDR3 is TGTGCCAGCAGCCAAGAGGGGACTAGCGGGACCTTGTACACCGGGGAGCTGTTTTTT.

This clone was recorded only once. J is TRBJ2-3 and V is TRBV5-4; 7 bases are a match to TRBD2. The V gene's germline CDR1 is SGHNT and CDR2 YYREEE (reference sequence). The CDR3 extends over 17 amino acids. Germline trimming cut 1 base from V and 1 base from J; bases unmatched to any gene: 9. For the CDR3, the DNA is TGTGCCAGCAGCTTGCCTAGCGGTACTACAGGCACAGATACGCAGTATTTT. Translation gives CASSLPSGTTGTDTQYF.

The J gene is TRBJ2-4, the V gene TRBV4-3, with D uncertain. Trimming removed 0 bases from V and 1 base from J, with 4 bases in between. The CDR3 is 14 residues long. Germline V gene lookup returns CDR1 LGHNA and CDR2 YSLEER. This CDR3 reads CASSQERAKNIQYF. The CDR3 nucleotides are TGCGCCAGCAGCCAAGAGAGGGCCAAAAACATTCAGTACTTC.

This sequence joins TRBV29-1 and TRBJ2-7; no clear D. Germline CDR1 SQVTM, CDR2 ANQGSEA. The CDR3 runs 12 residues. V shed 6 bases and J shed 1 base, with 10 bases lying between them. The CDR3 DNA reads as TGCAGCGTCGCTAGTTTTTCCTACGAGCAGTACTTC. This translates into CSVASFSYEQYF.

This clone was seen a handful of times. The V gene is TRBV5-1, the J gene TRBJ1-2; D gene ambiguous. This CDR3 comprises 14 residues. The germline V gene encodes CDR1 SGHRS and CDR2 YFSETQ. Trimming left V 4 bases short and J 4 bases short, with 14 bases between. The CDR3 sequence is CASSPKSPSYGYTF. Here the CDR3 DNA reads TGCGCCAGCAGCCCGAAGTCCCCCAGCTATGGCTACACCTTC.

The chain uses TRBV4-1 and TRBJ2-1, with D possibly being TRBD1 (5 bases). V lost 1 base, J lost 9 bases, and 10 bases lay in between. The germline gives CDR1 MGHRA, CDR2 YSYEKL. The CDR3 is 13 residues long. This chain's CDR3 is CASSQGGSPEQFF. The CDR3 DNA sequence: TGCGCCAGCAGCCAAGGGGGCAGTCCTGAGCAGTTCTTC.

The rearrangement joins TRBV19 to TRBJ1-6, with TRBD1 as a possible D gene (5 bases). CDR1 is LNHDA, CDR2 SQIVND, per germline (reference sequence). Trimming left V 5 bases short and J 7 bases short, with 12 bases between. The CDR3 totals 14 residues. The CDR3 nucleotides read TGTGCCAGTAGTGTGGGACTCCCGAATTCACCCCTCCACTTT. Translating gives CASSVGLPNSPLHF.

This rearrangement joins TRBV29-1 to TRBJ2-7; 8 bases match TRBD1. The CDR3 has 11 amino acids. Per germline, CDR1 SQVTM and CDR2 ANQGSEA. With 6 bases clipped from V and 6 bases from J, the junction kept 4 bases outside the gene matches. Here the CDR3 DNA reads TGCAGCGTGCAGGGGGCGGTCGAGCAGTACTTC. Translating it yields CSVQGAVEQYF.

The rearrangement uses TRBV5-1 and TRBJ1-1; 7 nucleotides match TRBD1. CDR1 SGHRS and CDR2 YFSETQ come from the germline V gene. The CDR3 totals 18 residues. J gave up 0 bases and V 4 bases, and 15 bases lay outside the gene matches. CDR3 DNA: TGCGCCAGCAGCCCCGGGAGGGGGATGACAGGGCTGAACACTGAAGCTTTCTTT. Translated, it gives CASSPGRGMTGLNTEAFF. The full variable domain, with the rest looked up from reference TRBV5-1 and TRBJ1-1, is KAGVTQTPRYLIKTRGQQVTLSCSPISGHRSVSWYQQTPGQGLQFLFEYFSETQRNKGNFPGRFSGRQFSNSRSEMNVSTLELGDSALYLCASSPGRGMTGLNTEAFFGQGTRLTVV.

V and J are TRBV19 and TRBJ2-7, with TRBD1 identical over 7 bases. V lost 8 bases to trimming and J lost 3 bases; unmatched junction nucleotides: 4. The CDR3 length is 12 residues. Germline assignment: CDR1 LNHDA and CDR2 SQIVND (reference sequence). CDR3 residues: CASGDSFYEQYF. CDR3 sequence (DNA): TGTGCCAGTGGGGACAGCTTCTACGAGCAGTACTTC.

The chain links TRBV4-1 to TRBJ2-4; 10 nucleotides line up with TRBD2. The germline V gene encodes CDR1 MGHRA and CDR2 YSYEKL. Trimming at V came to 2 bases and at J to 7 bases, leaving 8 bases not matched to a gene. The CDR3 spans 16 residues. CDR3 residues: CASSQKPGLASNIQYF. The CDR3 nucleotides are TGCGCCAGCAGCCAAAAACCGGGACTAGCGTCGAACATTCAGTACTTC.

This chain joins TRBV2 and TRBJ1-2; TRBD1 matches at 7 bases. Germline loops: CDR1 SNHLY, CDR2 FYNNEI. The CDR3 loop spans 14 amino acids. J was trimmed by 8 bases and V by 1 base; bases with no gene match: 7. The CDR3 loop reads CASSEEGTVDGYTF. CDR3 nucleotide sequence: TGTGCCAGCAGTGAAGAGGGGACAGTAGACGGCTACACCTTC.